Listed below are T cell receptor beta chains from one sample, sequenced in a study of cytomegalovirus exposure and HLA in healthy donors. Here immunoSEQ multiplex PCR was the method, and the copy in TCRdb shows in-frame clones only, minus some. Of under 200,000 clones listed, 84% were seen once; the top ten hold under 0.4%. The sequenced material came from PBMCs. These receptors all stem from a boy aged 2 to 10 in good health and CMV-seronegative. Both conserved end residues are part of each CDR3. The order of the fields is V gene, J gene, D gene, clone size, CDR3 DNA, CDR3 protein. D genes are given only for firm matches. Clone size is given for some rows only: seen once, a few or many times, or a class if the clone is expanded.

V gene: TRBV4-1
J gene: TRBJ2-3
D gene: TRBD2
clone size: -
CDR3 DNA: TGCGCCAGCAGCCACCCAGCCTCACTAGCGGGGGGCACAGATACGCAGTATTTT
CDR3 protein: CASSHPASLAGGTDTQYF

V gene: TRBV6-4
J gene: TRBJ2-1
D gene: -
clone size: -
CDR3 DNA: TGTGCCAGCAGTGACACCGGTTCCCCCTACAATGAGCAGTTCTTC
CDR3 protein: CASSDTGSPYNEQFF

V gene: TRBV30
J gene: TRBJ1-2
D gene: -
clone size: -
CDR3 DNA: TGTGCCTGGAGTCCAAACTATGGCTACACCTTC
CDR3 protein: CAWSPNYGYTF

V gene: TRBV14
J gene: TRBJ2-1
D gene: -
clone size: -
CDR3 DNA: TGTGCCAGCCTAGCGAAACACAATGAGCAGTTCTTC
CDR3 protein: CASLAKHNEQFF

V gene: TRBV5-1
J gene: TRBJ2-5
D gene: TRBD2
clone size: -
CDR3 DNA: TGCGCCAGCAGCTTACAAGCGGGAGCAGAGACCCAGTACTTC
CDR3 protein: CASSLQAGAETQYF

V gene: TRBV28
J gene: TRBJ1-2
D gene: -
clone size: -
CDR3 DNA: TGTGCCAGCAGTTTATTAAACCCCCCTACAGGGACCCACTATGGCTACACCTTC
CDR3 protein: CASSLLNPPTGTHYGYTF

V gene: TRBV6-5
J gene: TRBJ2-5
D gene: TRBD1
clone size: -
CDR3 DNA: TGTGCCAGCAGTTACGGGACAGGCAGAGGAGAGACCCAGTACTTC
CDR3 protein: CASSYGTGRGETQYF

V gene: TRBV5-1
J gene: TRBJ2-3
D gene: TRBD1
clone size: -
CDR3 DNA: TGCGCCAGCAGCAAAGGGACAGGGGGCCCAGATACGCAGTATTTT
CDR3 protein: CASSKGTGGPDTQYF

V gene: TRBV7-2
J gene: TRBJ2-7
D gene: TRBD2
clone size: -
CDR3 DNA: TGTGCCAGCAGCTTTGATTTAGCGGGAGCGTCCCACGAGCAGTACTTC
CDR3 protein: CASSFDLAGASHEQYF

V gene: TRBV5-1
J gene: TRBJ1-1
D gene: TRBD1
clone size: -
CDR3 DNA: TGCGCCAGCGGGGTAGGGACAGGGTACGAAGCTTTCTTT
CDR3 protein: CASGVGTGYEAFF

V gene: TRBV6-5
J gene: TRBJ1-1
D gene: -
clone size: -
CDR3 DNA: TGTGCCAGCAGTTACACCCCGTTTACAGGGAACACTGAAGCTTTCTTT
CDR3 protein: CASSYTPFTGNTEAFF

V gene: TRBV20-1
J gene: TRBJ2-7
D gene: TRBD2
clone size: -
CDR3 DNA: TGCAGTGCAAAGCGGGACTACGAGCAGTACTTC
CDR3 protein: CSAKRDYEQYF

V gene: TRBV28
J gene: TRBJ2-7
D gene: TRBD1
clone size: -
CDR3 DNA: TGTGCCAGCAGACTCCTCCCCGGGACAGCCTACGAGCAGTACTTC
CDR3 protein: CASRLLPGTAYEQYF

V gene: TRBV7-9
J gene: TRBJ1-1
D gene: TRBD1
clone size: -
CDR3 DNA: TGTGCCAGCAGCTTAGGGACAGGGGTGAACACTGAAGCTTTCTTT
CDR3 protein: CASSLGTGVNTEAFF

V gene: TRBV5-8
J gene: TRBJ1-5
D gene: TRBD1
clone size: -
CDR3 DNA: TGTGCCAGCAGGAAGGACAGGGGGCTTTCGGGCAATCAGCCCCAGCATTTT
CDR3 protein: CASRKDRGLSGNQPQHF

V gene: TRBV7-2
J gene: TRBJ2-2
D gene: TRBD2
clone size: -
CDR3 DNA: TGTGCCAGCAGCACTTCCGGGACTAGCGGGAGGAGAACCGGGGAGCTGTTTTTT
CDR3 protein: CASSTSGTSGRRTGELFF

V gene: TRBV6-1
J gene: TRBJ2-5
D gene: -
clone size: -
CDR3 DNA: TGTGCCAGCAGTGAAGCTTGGGACTTCCCCCGGGAGACCCAGTACTTC
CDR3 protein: CASSEAWDFPRETQYF

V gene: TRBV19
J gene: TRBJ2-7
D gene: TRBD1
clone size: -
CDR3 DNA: TGTGCCAGTAGTATCGAGGACAGGGGGCGAACCGAGCAGTACTTC
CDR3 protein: CASSIEDRGRTEQYF

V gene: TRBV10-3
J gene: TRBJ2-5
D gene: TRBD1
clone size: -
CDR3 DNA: TGTGCCATCAGTCCACGACTGACAGGGGTAGAGACCCAGTACTTC
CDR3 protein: CAISPRLTGVETQYF

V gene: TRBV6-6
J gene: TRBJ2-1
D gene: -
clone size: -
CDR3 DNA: TGTGCCAGCACTGAGGGACTCTCAGGCTCCTACAATGAGCAGTTCTTC
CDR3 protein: CASTEGLSGSYNEQFF

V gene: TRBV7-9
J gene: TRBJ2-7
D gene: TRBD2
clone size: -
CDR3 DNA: TGTGCCAGCAGTGCGGGAGGGCCGGGAGAGCAGTACTTC
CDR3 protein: CASSAGGPGEQYF

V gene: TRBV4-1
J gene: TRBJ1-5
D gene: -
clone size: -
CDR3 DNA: TGCGCCAGCAGCCAAGATCTAAGGGGGTCCCAGCCCCAGCATTTT
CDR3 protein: CASSQDLRGSQPQHF

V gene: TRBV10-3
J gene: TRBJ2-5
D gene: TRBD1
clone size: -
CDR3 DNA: TGTGCCATCAGTGGGGGACAGGGTAGTGGTATGGAGACCCAGTACTTC
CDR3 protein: CAISGGQGSGMETQYF

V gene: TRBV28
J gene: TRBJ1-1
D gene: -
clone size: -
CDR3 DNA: TGTGCCAGCAGTTTGCCCGGGACTAGCCCATTGAAAACTGAAGCTTTCTTT
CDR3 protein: CASSLPGTSPLKTEAFF

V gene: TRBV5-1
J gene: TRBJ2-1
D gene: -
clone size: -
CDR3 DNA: TGCGCCAGCAGCTTCACTGACAATGAGCAGTTCTTC
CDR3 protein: CASSFTDNEQFF

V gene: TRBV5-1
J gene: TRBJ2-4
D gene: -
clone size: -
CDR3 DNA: TGCGCCAGCAGCTTGGAGTGGGCGGCCAAAAACATTCAGTACTTC
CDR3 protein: CASSLEWAAKNIQYF

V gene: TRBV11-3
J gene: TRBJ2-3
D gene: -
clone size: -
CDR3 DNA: TGTGCCAGCAGCTTGTATGGCACAGATACGCAGTATTTT
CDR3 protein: CASSLYGTDTQYF

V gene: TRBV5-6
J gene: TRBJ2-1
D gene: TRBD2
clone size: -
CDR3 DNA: TGTGCCAGCAGCTTGGGCGGGGGGTCCTACAATGAGCAGTTCTTC
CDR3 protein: CASSLGGGSYNEQFF

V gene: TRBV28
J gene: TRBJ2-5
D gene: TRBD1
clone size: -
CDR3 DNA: TGTGCCAGCAGTTTCAGGGACAGGGCAGAGACCCAGTACTTC
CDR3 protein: CASSFRDRAETQYF

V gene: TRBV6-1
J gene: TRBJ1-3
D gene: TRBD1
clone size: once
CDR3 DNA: TGTGCCAGCAGCGTCACCGGACAGGGGAGGAACACCATATATTTT
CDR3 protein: CASSVTGQGRNTIYF

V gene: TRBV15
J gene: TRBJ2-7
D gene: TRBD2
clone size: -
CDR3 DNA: TGTGCCACCAGCAGAGATATCCAGCGGGACTACGAGCAGTACTTC
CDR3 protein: CATSRDIQRDYEQYF

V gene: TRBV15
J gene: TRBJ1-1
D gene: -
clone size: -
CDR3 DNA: TGTGCCACCAGCAGGAAACTCCAGGCAGGGAACGTGAACACTGAAGCTTTCTTT
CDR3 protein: CATSRKLQAGNVNTEAFF

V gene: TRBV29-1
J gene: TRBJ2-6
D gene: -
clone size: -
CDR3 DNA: TGCAGCGTTGACCAGACAGGTAGCTCTGGGGCCAACGTCCTGACTTTC
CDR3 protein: CSVDQTGSSGANVLTF

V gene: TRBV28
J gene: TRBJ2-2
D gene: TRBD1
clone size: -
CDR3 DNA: TGTGCCAGCAGGTTACTCGACAGGGGGCAAACCGGGGAGCTGTTTTTT
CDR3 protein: CASRLLDRGQTGELFF

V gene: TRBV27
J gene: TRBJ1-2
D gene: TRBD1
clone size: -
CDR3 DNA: TGTGCCAGCAGTTCCATAACAGGGGCGAGAAACTATGGCTACACCTTC
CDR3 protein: CASSSITGARNYGYTF

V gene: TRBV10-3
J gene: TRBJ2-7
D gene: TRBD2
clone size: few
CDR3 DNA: TGTGCCATCAGTGTCAAGCGGGAGGGCCGGAACGAGCAGTACTTC
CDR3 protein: CAISVKREGRNEQYF

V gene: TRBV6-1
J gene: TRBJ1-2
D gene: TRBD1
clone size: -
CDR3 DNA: TGTGCCAGCTGGACAGGCCTCTATGGCTACACCTTC
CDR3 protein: CASWTGLYGYTF

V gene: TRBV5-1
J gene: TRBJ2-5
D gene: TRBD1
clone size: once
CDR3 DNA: TGCGCCAGCAGTTCCCAGGGGGCCGGGGAGACCCAGTACTTC
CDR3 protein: CASSSQGAGETQYF

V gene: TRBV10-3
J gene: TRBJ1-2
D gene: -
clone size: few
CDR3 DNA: TGTGCCATCAGTGAGTCGAGAGACAGTGGCTACACCTTC
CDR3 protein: CAISESRDSGYTF

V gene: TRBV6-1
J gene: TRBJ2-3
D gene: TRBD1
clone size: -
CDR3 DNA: TGTGCCAGCCGAGGACAGGGGGCAGGAGATACGCAGTATTTT
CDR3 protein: CASRGQGAGDTQYF

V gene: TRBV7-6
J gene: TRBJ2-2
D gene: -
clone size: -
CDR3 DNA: TGTGCCAGCAGCTTAACAAGGACACGCTTGAACACCGGGGAGCTGTTTTTT
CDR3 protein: CASSLTRTRLNTGELFF

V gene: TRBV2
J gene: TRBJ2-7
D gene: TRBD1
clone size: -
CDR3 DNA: TGTGCCAGCAACCACCGGGACAGGCAGTACGAGCAGTACTTC
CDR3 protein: CASNHRDRQYEQYF